This entry concerns a single T cell receptor beta chain. CDR3 length: 12 residues. With V trimmed by 8 bases and J by 7 bases, 10 bases remained unmatched. Germline-derived CDR1 and CDR2 are SQVTM and ANQGSEA. The sample is drawn from a study of memory CD4+ T cells and cytomegalovirus serostatus. In the study overall: Healthy Belgian adult donors included roughly ten CMV-positive and some 24 CMV-negative people.

Single viable CD3+CD4+CD8-CD45RO+ cells were sorted as the memory CD4+ T cells. CMV serostatus came from serum IgG against pp150, pp28, p38, p52. As handled by the study authors: After removing out-of-frame reads, around 2.2 million distinct TCRbeta sequences remained. Clones were read by immunoSEQ multiplex PCR, and TCRdb kept only the in-frame ones, dropping some. V and J calls and clone size are given by that table; D and trimming were obtained from the DNA. The sample lists about 52,000 clones, around 80% occurring once. The sequence came from an adult in good health and CMV-seronegative. The chain has TRBV29-1 and TRBJ1-1, with TRBD1 matching 7 bases. Sequencing was done on a sample of memory CD4+ T cells from blood. The CDR3 bases are TGCAGCAGCAACAGGGGTGGCAATGAAGCTTTCTTT. The encoded protein is CSSNRGGNEAFF.